The entry below describes one TCR beta chain. Its antigen remains unidentified. This CDR3 contains 13 residues. V dropped 2 bases and J dropped 6 bases, with 10 bases sitting between them. Germline-derived CDR1 and CDR2 are SEHNR and FQNEAQ (reference sequence). The sample originates from a study of graft-versus-host responses after intestinal transplantation. Study at large: Recipients got multivisceral, liver-intestinal, or isolated intestinal transplants. Anti-thymocyte globulin served as induction for all recipients, who then took tacrolimus and steroids for about 3 years. Study-wide points: Peak circulating GvH clone levels tracked with early post-transplant HvG declines. GvH clones occurred in recipient marrow; some first appeared in ileum or blood.

Sequencing used immunoSEQ multiplex PCR; TCRdb keeps in-frame clones, though not all of them. The sample lists tens of thousands of clones, more than 90% occurring once. The receptor was isolated from a human patient who received an intestinal transplant, so some T cells may come from the graft donor. The sample here was PBMCs, taken 16 days after intestinal transplant. The J gene is TRBJ1-2, the V gene TRBV7-9, with D hard to call. CDR3 DNA: TGTGCCAGCAGCTTAAGGCAGGAGGATGGCTACACCTTC. Its translation is CASSLRQEDGYTF.